These 27 T cell receptor beta chains share one sample of origin, sequenced in a study of spatial heterogeneity in lung cancer. Study results and caveats: Tumor mutation count correlated with how many alpha and beta TCRs expanded intratumorally.

Regarding time point: sample taken at primary tumor resection. One entry per CDR3 protein, called by TCRdb with MiXCR from the 5' RACE reads. The data show around 2,600 distinct CDR3 sequences, under 7% seen once. These TCRs' antigens remain unknown. Source: lung tumor tissue, taken at surgery. These receptor sequences come from a male donor with early-stage non-small cell lung cancer.

This clonotype was found a few times. The chain joins TRBV3-1 to TRBJ2-5; perhaps TRBD2 as D (5 bases). CDR1 is LGHDT, CDR2 YNNKEL, per germline (reference sequence). V gave up 5 bases and J gave up 0 bases, with 16 bases separating them. This CDR3 region has 16 residues. The CDR3, as DNA: TGTGCCAGCAGCGAACCTCTTTCGGACTACCAAGAGACCCAGTACTTC. Translation gives CASSEPLSDYQETQYF.

This clonotype is medium-sized by share. V usage is TRBV6-2 or TRBV6-3 and J usage is TRBJ1-2, with D unclear. Germline V gives CDR1 MNHEY, CDR2 SVGEGT. CDR3 size: 12 residues. With 2 bases removed from V and 8 bases from J, the gap between germline ends came to 9 bases. The CDR3 coding sequence is TGTGCCAGCAGTTACACTCTGGAGGGCTACACCTTC. This gives the protein CASSYTLEGYTF.

This clonotype is categorized as medium-sized (0.01 to 0.1%). The chain recombines TRBV10-3 with TRBJ2-1; tentatively, D is TRBD2 (6 bases). CDR3 size: 15 residues. The germline V and J ends were trimmed by 2 bases and 7 bases, with 15 bases remaining between them. Germline CDR1 and CDR2: ENHRY and SYGVKD. CDR3 nucleotide sequence: TGTGCCATCAGTGAGGAGTCAGGACTAAGGAATGAGCAGTTCTTC. Translating gives CAISEESGLRNEQFF.

By its share, this clonotype is medium-sized. The J gene is TRBJ2-7, the V gene TRBV12-3 or TRBV12-4; 13 nucleotides match TRBD2. The J segment lost 9 bases and the V segment lost 6 bases, leaving 8 bases of the junction unmatched. This CDR3 spans 14 amino acids. The CDR3 is CASSKGLAGPSQYF. The DNA of the CDR3 is TGTGCCAGCAGCAAGGGACTAGCGGGACCCTCGCAGTACTTC.

Within the sample, this clonotype is large. The V and J genes are TRBV20-1 and TRBJ2-1, with TRBD2 as a possible D gene (5 bases). V was shortened by 1 base and J by 0 bases, with 13 bases between the two germline ends. In germline, CDR1 is DFQATT, CDR2 SNEGSKA (reference sequence). The CDR3 length is 16 residues. The chain's CDR3 is CSARVPSGDSYNEQFF. The CDR3 bases are TGCAGTGCTAGAGTCCCGAGCGGTGACTCCTACAATGAGCAGTTCTTC.

In this sample, this clonotype is large. The chain has TRBV20-1 and TRBJ1-5; possible D gene TRBD1, 6 bases. The CDR3 contains 17 residues. CDR1 and CDR2 from the germline V gene are DFQATT and SNEGSKA (reference sequence). V lost 6 bases to trimming and J lost 0 bases, with 21 bases between them. CDR3 sequence reads: CSAITVTGIYSNQPQHF. The CDR3 DNA is TGCAGTGCCATAACCGTAACAGGGATTTATAGCAATCAGCCCCAGCATTTT.

In this sample, this clonotype is medium-sized. V and J are TRBV27 and TRBJ1-1; D remains unclear. Germline CDR1 MNHEY, CDR2 SMNVEV (reference sequence). The germline V and J ends were trimmed by 10 bases and 0 bases, with 15 bases remaining between them. The CDR3 runs to 14 residues. CDR3 residues: CATSVGRMNTEAFF. CDR3 coding DNA: TGTGCCACCTCCGTGGGCAGAATGAACACTGAAGCTTTCTTT.

This clonotype showed up many times. V gene TRBV7-2 combines with J gene TRBJ1-2; D gene unclear. Germline V gene data show CDR1 as SGHTA and CDR2 as FQGNSA. Trimming stripped 0 bases from V and 4 bases from J, with 18 bases between. The CDR3 is 17 residues long. CDR3 nucleotide sequence: TGTGCCAGCAGCTTAGCCGGAGGACCAGCCAACACCTATGGCTACACCTTC. It specifies CASSLAGGPANTYGYTF.

This clonotype was detected ten times or more. Written as DNA, the CDR3 is TGTGCCAGCACCCCCGACAGGGGGAATCAGCCCCAGCATTTT. Its protein is CASTPDRGNQPQHF. The chain employs TRBV28 and TRBJ1-5; the match to TRBD1 covers 9 bases. This CDR3 is 14 amino acids long. V dropped 7 bases and J dropped 4; count of bases not matched to a gene: 5. Germline V gives CDR1 MDHEN, CDR2 SYDVKM.

This clonotype has only a few counts. The chain combines TRBV30 with TRBJ2-7; 10 bases fit TRBD2. V lost 3 bases, J lost 7 bases, and 3 bases stayed unmatched. This CDR3 spans 12 amino acids. The germline gives CDR1 GTSNPN, CDR2 SVGIG (reference sequence). CDR3 region: CAWRVSGREQYF. In DNA form, the CDR3 reads TGTGCCTGGAGGGTTAGCGGGAGGGAGCAGTACTTC.

Relative to its sample, this clonotype is medium-sized. The chain carries TRBV7-6 and TRBJ2-3; no reliable D call. The V end lost 5 bases, the J end lost 5 bases, and 14 bases lay between the germline ends. The CDR3 has 14 residues. CDR1 SGHVS and CDR2 FNYEAQ come from the germline V gene. The CDR3: CASSNPNPLDTQYF. CDR3 DNA: TGTGCCAGCAGCAACCCGAATCCCCTAGATACGCAGTATTTT.

The chain links TRBV9 to TRBJ2-2; TRBD1 aligns across 7 bases. V lost 3 bases, J lost 0 bases, and 8 bases stayed unmatched. CDR3 length equals 17 residues. Germline assignment: CDR1 SGDLS and CDR2 YYNGEE. CDR3 residues: CASSAQDRKSNTGELFF. The CDR3 nucleotides are TGTGCCAGCAGCGCCCAGGACAGGAAGTCGAACACCGGGGAGCTGTTTTTT.

This clonotype was observed at least ten times. The chain is built from TRBV7-9 and TRBJ1-1; perhaps TRBD1 as D (5 bases). The CDR3 has 13 amino acids. Germline V gene data show CDR1 as SEHNR and CDR2 as FQNEAQ (reference sequence). Trimming removed 5 bases at V and 1 base at J, with 8 bases between. As DNA, the CDR3 is TGTGCCAGCAGCCAGACAGCGAACACTGAAGCTTTCTTT. It is translated as CASSQTANTEAFF. Variable domain in full (rest from reference TRBV7-9 and TRBJ1-1): DTGVSQNPRHKITKRGQNVTFRCDPISEHNRLYWYRQTLGQGPEFLTYFQNEAQLEKSRLLSDRFSAERPKGSFSTLEIQRTEQGDSAMYLCASSQTANTEAFFGQGTRLTVV.

By share, this clonotype counts as medium-sized (0.01 to 0.1%). V and J are TRBV6-5 and TRBJ2-6, with unresolved D. The V end lost 1 base, the J end lost 3 bases, and 1 base lay between the germline ends. The CDR3 is 13 amino acids. Germline assignment: CDR1 MNHEY and CDR2 SVGAGI. The CDR3 DNA reads as TGTGCCAGCAGTTACTATGGGGCCAACGTCCTGACTTTC. It translates to CASSYYGANVLTF.

This rearrangement joins TRBV18 to TRBJ1-1; 7 bases align to TRBD1. Germline CDR1 is KGHSH and CDR2 is LQKENI. V trimming: 5 bases; J trimming: 6 bases; junction bases outside the gene matches: 6. The CDR3 consists of 13 residues. This chain's CDR3 is CASSTGTVSEAFF. CDR3 DNA: TGTGCCAGCTCAACCGGGACAGTCTCTGAAGCTTTCTTT.

Ten or more counts support this clonotype. This chain uses TRBV28 with TRBJ1-5, with TRBD1 as a possible D gene (5 bases). Germline CDR1 is MDHEN and CDR2 is SYDVKM. This CDR3 comprises 15 residues. The V and J ends lost 2 bases and 6 bases respectively, with 14 bases between them. The DNA for the CDR3 is TGTGCCAGCAGTTTAACTGACCGGGGGGGTCAGCCCCAGCATTTT. It yields the protein CASSLTDRGGQPQHF.

V usage is TRBV7-2 and J usage is TRBJ2-5; maybe TRBD2 (5 bases). Germline CDR1 reads SGHTA; CDR2 reads FQGNSA. V lost 8 bases to trimming and J lost 1 base, with 11 bases between them. The CDR3 contains 13 residues. The CDR3, as DNA: TGTGCCAGCTCAGCGGTACTCCAAGAGACCCAGTACTTC. Protein sequence: CASSAVLQETQYF.

In this sample, this clonotype turned up a few times. The chain joins TRBV10-3 to TRBJ1-5, with D perhaps TRBD1 (5 bases). V was pared by 4 bases and J by 3 bases, with 10 bases between. Germline V gene sequence: CDR1 ENHRY, CDR2 SYGVKD. This CDR3 contains 14 residues. The CDR3 sequence is CAISAPGTNQPQHF. In DNA form, the CDR3 reads TGTGCCATCAGTGCCCCAGGGACCAATCAGCCCCAGCATTTT.

This clonotype is labeled as medium-sized. This rearrangement joins TRBV20-1 to TRBJ2-7; D may correspond to TRBD1 or TRBD2 (5 bases each). Germline loops: CDR1 DFQATT, CDR2 SNEGSKA (reference sequence). With 4 bases removed from V and 5 bases from J, the gap between germline ends came to 21 bases. The CDR3 sequence is 15 residues long. The DNA of the CDR3 is TGCAGTGCTACCAGAAGCCGGGCAGGGAGTAACGAGCAGTACTTC. Its translation: CSATRSRAGSNEQYF.

This clonotype is medium-sized in the sample. The CDR3, as DNA: TGTGCCAGCAGCCCCGGGACTAGCGGGGGGGCCTCCGATACGCAGTATTTT. This sequence encodes CASSPGTSGGASDTQYF. This chain uses TRBV7-9 with TRBJ2-3, with 16 bases identical to TRBD2. CDR3 length: 17 residues. J was trimmed by 6 bases and V by 5 bases; bases with no gene match: 8. The germline V gene has CDR1 SEHNR and CDR2 FQNEAQ (reference sequence).

This clonotype is deemed medium-sized. This chain links TRBV18 with TRBJ1-2; perhaps TRBD1 as D (5 bases). The germline gives CDR1 KGHSH, CDR2 LQKENI. This CDR3 has 15 amino acids. V lost 2 bases to trimming and J lost 3 bases, with 13 bases between them. CDR3 loop: CASSPSAGKDYGYTF. The CDR3 DNA is TGTGCCAGCTCACCATCTGCAGGGAAAGACTATGGCTACACCTTC.

There are a few counts of this clonotype. The CDR3 DNA sequence: TGCAGTGCGTCGGGACTTACTAATGAGCAGTTCTTC. It codes for CSASGLTNEQFF. The chain recombines TRBV20-1 with TRBJ2-1; maybe TRBD2 (6 bases). This CDR3 region has 12 residues. Trimming pared 6 bases from V and 7 bases from J, leaving 13 bases between. Germline loops: CDR1 DFQATT, CDR2 SNEGSKA (reference sequence).

This clonotype was seen at least ten times. A single base separates this from a much larger clone, so it may be a read error. The V call is TRBV7-9, the J call TRBJ2-3; the D gene is possibly TRBD2 (5 bases). The CDR3 has 12 residues. In germline, CDR1 is SEHNR, CDR2 FQNEAQ (reference sequence). The CDR3: CVSGLAADTQYF. The CDR3 bases are TGTGTCAGCGGACTGGCTGCAGATACGCAGTATTTT.

The sample holds many counts of this clonotype. This rearrangement joins TRBV3-1 to TRBJ2-1, with TRBD2 matching 10 bases. CDR3 length: 22 amino acids. V gave up 0 bases and J gave up 0 bases; unmatched junction bases: 17. Germline V gives CDR1 LGHDT, CDR2 YNNKEL (reference sequence). The DNA for the CDR3 is TGTGCCAGCAGCCAAGAAAGGTCTCCCTCTAGCGGGGGCCCCTCCTCCTACAATGAGCAGTTCTTC. This codes for CASSQERSPSSGGPSSYNEQFF.

This clonotype is medium-sized within its sample. J is TRBJ2-2 and V is TRBV30; D possibly corresponds to TRBD1 (5 bases). V shed 3 bases and J shed 7 bases, with 15 bases lying between them. The V gene's germline CDR1 is GTSNPN and CDR2 SVGIG (reference sequence). This CDR3 is built from 14 residues. This CDR3 is CAWRPPRESGELFF. CDR3 coding DNA: TGTGCCTGGAGGCCACCCAGGGAAAGCGGGGAGCTGTTTTTT. The full variable domain, its missing parts supplied by reference TRBV30 and TRBJ2-2, is SQTIHQWPATLVQPVGSPLSLECTVEGTSNPNLYWYRQAAGRGLQLLFYSVGIGQISSEVPQNLSASRPQDRQFILSSKKLLLSDSGFYLCAWRPPRESGELFFGEGSRLTVL.

Judged by abundance, this clonotype is medium-sized. The V gene is TRBV6-2 or TRBV6-3, the J gene TRBJ2-7; 14 bases are a match to TRBD2. This CDR3 region has 17 residues. After removal of 5 bases from V and 4 bases from J, the junction contained 10 bases not matched to a gene. Germline loops: CDR1 MNHEY, CDR2 SVGEGT. Here the CDR3 DNA reads TGTGCCAGCAGTCGCCGGACAGGGACTAGCGGGAGTTACGAGCAGTACTTC. Its translation: CASSRRTGTSGSYEQYF.

This rearrangement joins TRBV12-3 or TRBV12-4 to TRBJ1-1; the D gene is possibly TRBD1 (5 bases). V dropped 2 bases and J dropped 6 bases, with 16 bases sitting between them. The CDR3 consists of 15 residues. CDR3: CASSLNTDRWAEAFF. The DNA of the CDR3 is TGTGCCAGCAGTTTAAACACCGACAGATGGGCTGAAGCTTTCTTT.